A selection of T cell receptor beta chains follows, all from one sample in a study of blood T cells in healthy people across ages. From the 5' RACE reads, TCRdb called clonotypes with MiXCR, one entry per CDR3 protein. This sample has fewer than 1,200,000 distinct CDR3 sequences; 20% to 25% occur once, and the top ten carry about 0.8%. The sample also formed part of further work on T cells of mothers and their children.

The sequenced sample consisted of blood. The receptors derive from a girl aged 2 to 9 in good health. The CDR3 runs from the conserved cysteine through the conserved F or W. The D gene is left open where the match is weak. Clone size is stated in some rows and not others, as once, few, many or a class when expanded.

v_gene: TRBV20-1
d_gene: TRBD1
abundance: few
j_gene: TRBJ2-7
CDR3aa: CSALNPDRVPEQYF
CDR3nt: TGCAGTGCTCTGAACCCCGACAGGGTGCCCGAGCAGTACTTC

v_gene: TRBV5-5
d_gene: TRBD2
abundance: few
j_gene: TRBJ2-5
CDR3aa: CASSYYFRLAGVRETQYF
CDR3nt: TGTGCCAGCAGCTATTATTTTAGACTAGCGGGAGTGAGGGAGACCCAGTACTTC

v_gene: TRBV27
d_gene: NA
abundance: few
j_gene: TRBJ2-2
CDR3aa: CASSFSGAQGNTRELFF
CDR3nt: TGTGCCAGCAGTTTCTCCGGTGCGCAGGGGAACACCAGGGAGCTGTTTTTT

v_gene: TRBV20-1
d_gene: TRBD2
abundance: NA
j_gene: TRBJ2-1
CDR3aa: CSARDGGRAVGNEQFF
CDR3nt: TGCAGTGCTAGAGATGGCGGGAGGGCCGTGGGCAATGAGCAGTTCTTC

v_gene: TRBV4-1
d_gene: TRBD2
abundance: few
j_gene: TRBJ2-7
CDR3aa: CASSTTSGRLYEQYF
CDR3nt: TGCGCCAGCAGTACCACTAGCGGGAGGCTCTACGAGCAGTACTTC

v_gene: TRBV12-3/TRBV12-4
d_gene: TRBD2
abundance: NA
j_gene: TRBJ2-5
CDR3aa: CASSKDSGGAETQYF
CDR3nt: TGTGCCAGCAGTAAAGATAGCGGGGGGGCAGAGACCCAGTACTTC

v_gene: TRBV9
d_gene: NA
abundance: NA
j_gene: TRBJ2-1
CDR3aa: CASSVVSYEQFF
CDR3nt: TGTGCCAGCAGCGTAGTTAGCTATGAGCAGTTCTTC

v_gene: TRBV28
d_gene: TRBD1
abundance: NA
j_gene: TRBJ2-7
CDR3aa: CASSLVDRGRFYEQYF
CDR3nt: TGTGCCAGCAGTTTAGTAGACAGGGGGCGGTTCTACGAGCAGTACTTC

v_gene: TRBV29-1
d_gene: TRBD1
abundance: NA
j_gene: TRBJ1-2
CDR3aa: CSVPSGGSNYGYTF
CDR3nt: TGCAGCGTCCCCTCAGGGGGGTCAAACTATGGCTACACCTTC

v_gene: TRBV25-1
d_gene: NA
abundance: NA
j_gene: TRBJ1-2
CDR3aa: CASSERSENYGYTF
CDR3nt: TGTGCCAGCAGTGAAAGAAGTGAGAACTATGGCTATACCTTC

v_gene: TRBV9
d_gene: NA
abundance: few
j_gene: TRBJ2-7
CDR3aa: CASSSSDNEQYF
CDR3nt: TGTGCCAGCAGCTCGTCAGACAACGAGCAGTACTTC

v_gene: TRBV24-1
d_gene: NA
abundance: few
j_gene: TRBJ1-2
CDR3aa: CAARSSRGRGGYTF
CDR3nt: TGTGCCGCCCGATCCAGTCGGGGGCGCGGTGGCTACACCTTC

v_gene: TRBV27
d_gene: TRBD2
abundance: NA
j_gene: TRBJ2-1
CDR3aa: CASSLPPGLAGVQFF
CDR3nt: TGTGCCAGCAGTTTGCCCCCCGGACTAGCGGGAGTGCAGTTCTTC

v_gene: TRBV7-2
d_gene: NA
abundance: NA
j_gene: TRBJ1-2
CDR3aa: CASSSPVTSYGYTF
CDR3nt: TGTGCCAGCAGCTCGCCAGTTACTTCGTATGGCTACACCTTC

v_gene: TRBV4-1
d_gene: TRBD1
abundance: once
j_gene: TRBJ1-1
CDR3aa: CASGTGRNTEAFF
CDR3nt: TGCGCCAGCGGGACAGGACGGAACACTGAAGCTTTCTTT

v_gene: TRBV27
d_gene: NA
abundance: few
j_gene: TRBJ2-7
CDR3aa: CASSIGVLDEQYF
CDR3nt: TGTGCCAGCAGTATAGGGGTATTGGACGAGCAGTACTTC

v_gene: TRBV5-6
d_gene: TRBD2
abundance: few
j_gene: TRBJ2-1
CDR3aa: CASSSETLAEGEQFF
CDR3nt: TGTGCCAGCAGCAGCGAAACTCTAGCGGAGGGGGAGCAGTTCTTC

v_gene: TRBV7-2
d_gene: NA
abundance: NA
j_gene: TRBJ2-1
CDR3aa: CASSLAELGEQFF
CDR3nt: TGTGCCAGCAGCTTAGCGGAGCTCGGAGAGCAGTTCTTC

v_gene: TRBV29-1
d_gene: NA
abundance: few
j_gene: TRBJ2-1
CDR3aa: CSVEDRSEWNNEQFF
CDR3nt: TGCAGCGTTGAAGATCGTAGCGAATGGAACAATGAGCAGTTCTTC

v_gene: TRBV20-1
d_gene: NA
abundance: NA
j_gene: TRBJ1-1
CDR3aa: CSARDSDYTEAFF
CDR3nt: TGCAGTGCTAGAGACTCGGACTACACTGAAGCTTTCTTT

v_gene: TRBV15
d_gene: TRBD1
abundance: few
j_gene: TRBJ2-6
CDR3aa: CATSRDPGGNSGANVLTF
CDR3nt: TGTGCCACCAGCAGAGATCCAGGGGGCAACTCTGGGGCCAACGTCCTGACTTTC

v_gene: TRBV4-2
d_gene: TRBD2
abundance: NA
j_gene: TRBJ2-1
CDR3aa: CASSPSLTSGAYNEQFF
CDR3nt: TGTGCCAGCAGCCCCTCCTTAACTAGCGGGGCGTACAATGAGCAGTTCTTC

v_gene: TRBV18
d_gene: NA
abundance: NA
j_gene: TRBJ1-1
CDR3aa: CASSPTEGFTEAFF
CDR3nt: TGTGCCAGCTCACCGACGGAAGGGTTCACTGAAGCTTTCTTT

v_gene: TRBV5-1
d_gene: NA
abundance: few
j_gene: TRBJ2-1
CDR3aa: CASSSMAGAYNEQFF
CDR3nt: TGCGCCAGCAGCTCGATGGCAGGGGCCTACAATGAGCAGTTCTTC

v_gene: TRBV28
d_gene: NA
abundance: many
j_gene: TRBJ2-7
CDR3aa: CASRDTTYEQYF
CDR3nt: TGTGCCAGCAGGGACACTACCTACGAGCAGTACTTC

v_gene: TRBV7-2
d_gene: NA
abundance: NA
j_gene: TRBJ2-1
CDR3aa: CASSLGGGPTEQFF
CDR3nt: TGTGCCAGCAGCTTAGGAGGGGGACCAACCGAGCAGTTCTTC

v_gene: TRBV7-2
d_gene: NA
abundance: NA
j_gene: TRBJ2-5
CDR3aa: CASSLELAETQYF
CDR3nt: TGTGCCAGCAGCTTAGAGCTAGCGGAGACCCAGTACTTC

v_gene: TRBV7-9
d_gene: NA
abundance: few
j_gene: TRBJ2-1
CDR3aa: CASSLPVNGSSYNEQFF
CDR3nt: TGTGCCAGCAGCTTACCCGTGAACGGGAGCTCCTACAATGAGCAGTTCTTC

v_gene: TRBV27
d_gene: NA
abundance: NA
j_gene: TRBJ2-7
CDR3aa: CASGLLGQGVHEQYF
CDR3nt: TGTGCCAGCGGCCTGCTGGGGCAGGGAGTCCACGAGCAGTACTTC

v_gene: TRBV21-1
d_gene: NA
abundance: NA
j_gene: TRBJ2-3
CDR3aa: CASSKLAHSGFF
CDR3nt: TGTGCCAGCAGCAAACTAGCGCACTCGGGGTTCTTT

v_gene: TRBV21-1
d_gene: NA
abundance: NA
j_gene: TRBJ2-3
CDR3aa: CASSKLGTDTRYF
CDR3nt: TGTGCCAGCAGCAAACTGGGCACAGATACGCGGTATTTT

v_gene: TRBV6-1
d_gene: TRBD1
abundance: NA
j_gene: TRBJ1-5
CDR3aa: CASSDSGTGGRPQHF
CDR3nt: TGTGCCAGCAGTGATTCGGGGACAGGGGGTCGGCCCCAGCATTTT

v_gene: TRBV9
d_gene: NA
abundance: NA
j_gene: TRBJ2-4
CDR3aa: CASSAGDSGNIQYF
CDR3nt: TGTGCCAGCAGCGCTGGGGACTCTGGAAACATTCAGTACTTC

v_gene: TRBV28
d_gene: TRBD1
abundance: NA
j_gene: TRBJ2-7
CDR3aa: CASTRFSGQSYEQYF
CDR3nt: TGTGCCAGCACACGTTTTTCGGGACAGTCTTACGAGCAGTACTTC

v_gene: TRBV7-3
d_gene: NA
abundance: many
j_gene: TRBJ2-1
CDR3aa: CASSFGAYNEQFF
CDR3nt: TGTGCCAGCAGTTTTGGGGCCTACAATGAGCAGTTCTTC

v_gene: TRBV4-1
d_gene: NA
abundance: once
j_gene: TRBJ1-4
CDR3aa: CASSQGPDSSGEKLFF
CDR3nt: TGCGCCAGCAGCCAAGGCCCGGATTCGAGTGGCGAAAAACTGTTTTTT

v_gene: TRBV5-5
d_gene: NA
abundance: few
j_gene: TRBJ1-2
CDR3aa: CASSLDAGDYGYTF
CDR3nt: TGTGCCAGCAGCTTGGATGCAGGGGACTATGGCTACACCTTC

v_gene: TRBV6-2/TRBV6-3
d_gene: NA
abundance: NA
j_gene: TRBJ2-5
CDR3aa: CASKGEWGVYQETQYF
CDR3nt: TGTGCCAGCAAGGGCGAATGGGGGGTGTACCAAGAGACCCAGTACTTC

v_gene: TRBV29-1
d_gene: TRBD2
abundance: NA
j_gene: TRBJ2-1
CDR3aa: CSVAQGTRGSEQFF
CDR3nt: TGCAGCGTCGCCCAGGGGACTAGGGGGTCTGAGCAGTTCTTC

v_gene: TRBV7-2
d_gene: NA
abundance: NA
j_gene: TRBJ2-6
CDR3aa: CASSLTPWGANVLTF
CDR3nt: TGTGCCAGCAGCCTCACCCCCTGGGGTGCCAACGTCCTGACTTTC

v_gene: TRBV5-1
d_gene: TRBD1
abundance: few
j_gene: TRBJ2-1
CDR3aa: CASGPGQGAYEQFF
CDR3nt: TGCGCCAGCGGCCCCGGACAGGGGGCATATGAGCAGTTCTTC

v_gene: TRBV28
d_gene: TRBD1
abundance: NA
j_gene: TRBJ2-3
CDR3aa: CASSLTGRVDTQYF
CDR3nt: TGTGCCAGCAGTTTGACAGGGCGAGTAGATACGCAGTATTTT

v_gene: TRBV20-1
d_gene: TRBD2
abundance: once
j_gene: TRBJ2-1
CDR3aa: CSARVLAGDDEQFF
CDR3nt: TGCAGTGCTAGAGTTCTAGCGGGAGACGATGAGCAGTTCTTC

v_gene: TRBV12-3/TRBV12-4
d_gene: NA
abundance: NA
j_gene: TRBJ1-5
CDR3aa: CASSSRDGRDQPQHF
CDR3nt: TGTGCCAGCAGTTCCCGGGACGGGCGGGATCAGCCCCAGCATTTT

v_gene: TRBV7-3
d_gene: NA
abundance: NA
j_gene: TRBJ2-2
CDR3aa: CASGIRPGELFF
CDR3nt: TGTGCCAGCGGAATCCGGCCCGGGGAGCTGTTTTTT

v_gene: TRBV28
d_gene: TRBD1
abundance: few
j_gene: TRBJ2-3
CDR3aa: CASTPRQGSQYF
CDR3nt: TGTGCCAGCACACCCAGACAGGGTTCGCAGTATTTT

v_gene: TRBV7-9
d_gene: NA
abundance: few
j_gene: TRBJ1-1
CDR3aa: CASTAGGRSLNTEAFF
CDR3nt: TGTGCCAGCACCGCCGGCGGACGGAGCCTGAACACTGAAGCTTTCTTT

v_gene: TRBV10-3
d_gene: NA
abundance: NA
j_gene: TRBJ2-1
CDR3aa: CAISETGADSYNEQFF
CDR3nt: TGTGCCATCAGTGAGACCGGGGCAGACAGTTACAATGAGCAGTTCTTC

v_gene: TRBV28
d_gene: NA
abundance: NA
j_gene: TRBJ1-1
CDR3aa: CASSFTDRSEAFF
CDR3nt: TGTGCCAGCAGTTTCACCGACAGGTCCGAAGCTTTCTTT

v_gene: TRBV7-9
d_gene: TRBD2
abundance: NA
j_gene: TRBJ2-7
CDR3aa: CASSPSGGGSSYEQYF
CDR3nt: TGTGCCAGCAGCCCGTCCGGGGGGGGGAGCTCCTACGAGCAGTACTTC

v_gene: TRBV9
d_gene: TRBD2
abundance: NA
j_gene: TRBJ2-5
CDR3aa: CASSVGEAGPQETQYF
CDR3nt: TGTGCCAGCAGCGTAGGGGAAGCGGGACCACAAGAGACCCAGTACTTC

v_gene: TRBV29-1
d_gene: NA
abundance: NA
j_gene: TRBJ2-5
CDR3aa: CSVELGGPQETQYF
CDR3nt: TGCAGCGTTGAGTTGGGGGGCCCTCAAGAGACCCAGTACTTC

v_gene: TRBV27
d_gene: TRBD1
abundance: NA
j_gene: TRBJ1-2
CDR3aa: CASRTQGATNYGYTF
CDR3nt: TGTGCCAGCAGGACACAGGGGGCTACAAACTATGGCTACACCTTC

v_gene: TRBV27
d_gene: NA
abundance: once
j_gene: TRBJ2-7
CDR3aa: CASSLFRNYEQYF
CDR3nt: TGTGCCAGCAGTTTATTCAGAAACTACGAGCAGTACTTC

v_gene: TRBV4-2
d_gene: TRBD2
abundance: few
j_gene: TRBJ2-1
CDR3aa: CASSQDESGGYNEQFF
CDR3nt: TGTGCCAGCAGCCAAGACGAGAGCGGGGGCTACAATGAGCAGTTCTTC